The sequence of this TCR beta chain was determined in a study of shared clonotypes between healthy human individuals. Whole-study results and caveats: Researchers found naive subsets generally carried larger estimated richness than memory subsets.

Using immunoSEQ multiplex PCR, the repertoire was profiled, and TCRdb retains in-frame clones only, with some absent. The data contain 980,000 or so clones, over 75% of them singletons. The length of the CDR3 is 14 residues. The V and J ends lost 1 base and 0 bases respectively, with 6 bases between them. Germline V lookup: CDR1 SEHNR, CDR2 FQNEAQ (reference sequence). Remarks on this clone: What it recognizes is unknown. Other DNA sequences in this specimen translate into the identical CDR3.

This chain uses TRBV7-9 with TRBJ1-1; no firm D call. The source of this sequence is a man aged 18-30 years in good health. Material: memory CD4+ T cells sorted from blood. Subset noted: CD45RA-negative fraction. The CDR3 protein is CASSLGGLNTEAFF. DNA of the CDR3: TGTGCCAGCAGCTTAGGGGGTTTGAACACTGAAGCTTTCTTT.